One sample yielded the 18 T cell receptor beta chains listed below, sequenced in a study of cytomegalovirus exposure and HLA in healthy donors. PCR employed 60 Vbeta and 13 Jbeta primers. TCRdb keeps only in-frame clones here, not all; method: immunoSEQ multiplex PCR. In the table there are under 200,000 clones, around three quarters of which are singletons. Sequencing input: PBMCs. The receptors come from a man aged 30 to 45 in good health and CMV-seropositive.

The genes are TRBV6-1 and TRBJ2-7, with 9 bases fitting TRBD2. CDR3 size: 12 residues. V gave up 5 bases and J gave up 7 bases; unmatched junction bases: 3. Germline lookup yields CDR1 MNHNS and CDR2 SASEGT. Here the CDR3 DNA reads TGTGCCAGCAGTTTACTAGCGGGTGAGCAGTACTTC. This translates into CASSLLAGEQYF.

The CDR3 nucleotides are TGCGCCAGCAGCCACGACAGGGTTGGATTCAATCAGCCCCAGCATTTT. It codes for CASSHDRVGFNQPQHF. V gene TRBV4-1 combines with J gene TRBJ1-5, with 7 bases lining up with TRBD1. This CDR3 is built from 16 residues. The trim removed 3 bases at V and 3 bases at J, leaving 8 bases unmatched. Germline values: CDR1 MGHRA, CDR2 YSYEKL.

This rearrangement joins TRBV7-2 to TRBJ2-7; maybe TRBD1 (6 bases). In germline, CDR1 is SGHTA, CDR2 FQGNSA. The CDR3 runs 16 residues. Deletions cut 2 bases from V and 1 base from J, with 15 bases between. CDR3 region: CASSLYSQGQSYEQYF. For the CDR3, the DNA is TGTGCCAGCAGCTTATATTCACAGGGACAATCCTACGAGCAGTACTTC.

This CDR3 reads CASSMGTDMNTEAFF. The CDR3 bases are TGCGCCAGCAGCATGGGGACAGACATGAACACTGAAGCTTTCTTT. The chain carries TRBV5-1 and TRBJ1-1, with 7 bases fitting TRBD1. V lost 4 bases, J lost 0 bases, and 6 bases stayed unmatched. CDR1 is SGHRS and CDR2 is YFSETQ in the germline V gene. The CDR3 is made up of 15 amino acids.

Comments on this clone: The junction and the germline gene differ at one end; a read error may be behind it. The chain joins TRBV30 to TRBJ1-2; D unresolved. Germline values: CDR1 GTSNPN, CDR2 SVGIG (reference sequence). The length of the CDR3 is 15 residues. This CDR3 is CAWSMIGSGNYGYAF. The CDR3 nucleotides are TGTGCCTGGAGTATGATCGGGTCCGGGAACTATGGCTACGCCTTC.

This sequence joins TRBV5-1 and TRBJ2-5; D is possibly TRBD2 (5 bases). Germline lookup yields CDR1 SGHRS and CDR2 YFSETQ. V lost 0 bases to trimming and J lost 1 base, with 7 bases between them. This CDR3 comprises 14 residues. CDR3: CASSLAGFQETQYF. CDR3 DNA: TGCGCCAGCAGCTTGGCGGGGTTCCAAGAGACCCAGTACTTC. The variable domain in full, completed from reference TRBV5-1 and TRBJ2-5, reads KAGVTQTPRYLIKTRGQQVTLSCSPISGHRSVSWYQQTPGQGLQFLFEYFSETQRNKGNFPGRFSGRQFSNSRSEMNVSTLELGDSALYLCASSLAGFQETQYFGPGTRLLVL.

A single count supports this clone. The J gene is TRBJ1-5, the V gene TRBV19; TRBD1 aligns across 9 bases. This CDR3 comprises 19 residues. V trimming: 0 bases; J trimming: 0 bases; junction bases outside the gene matches: 9. Germline CDR1 LNHDA, CDR2 SQIVND (reference sequence). The CDR3 sequence: CASSIEGRTGDYSNQPQHF. The CDR3 nucleotides are TGTGCCAGTAGTATAGAAGGCAGGACAGGGGACTATAGCAATCAGCCCCAGCATTTT.

This clone was detected a few times. CDR3 DNA: TGTGCCAGCAGCTCCTGGACACTGGATTCACCCCTCCACTTT. The encoded protein is CASSSWTLDSPLHF. The rearrangement joins TRBV7-2 to TRBJ1-6, with a possible D match to TRBD1 (5 bases). Trimming cost V 4 bases and J 8 bases, with 12 bases left between them. Looked up from germline, CDR1 is SGHTA and CDR2 is FQGNSA. This CDR3 region has 14 residues.

The chain recombines TRBV2 with TRBJ1-2, with D possibly matching TRBD1 (5 bases). V gave up 2 bases and J gave up 4 bases, with 11 bases separating them. Germline CDR1 and CDR2: SNHLY and FYNNEI. The CDR3 loop spans 14 amino acids. CDR3 region: CASSERGRAYGYTF. CDR3 DNA sequence: TGTGCCAGCAGTGAAAGGGGAAGGGCCTATGGCTACACCTTC.

This clone has a single count. This chain joins TRBV6-5 and TRBJ1-5; no firm D call. Germline CDR1 MNHEY, CDR2 SVGAGI. The V end was cut by 0 bases, the J end by 6 bases, with 6 bases between. This CDR3 comprises 13 residues. CDR3 coding DNA: TGTGCCAGCAGTTACTCGAGTGCTCAGCCCCAGCATTTT. This translates into CASSYSSAQPQHF.

V usage is TRBV5-1 and J usage is TRBJ2-3, with TRBD2 matching 10 bases. The CDR3 has 18 amino acids. CDR1 is SGHRS, CDR2 YFSETQ, per germline. After removal of 0 bases from V and 0 bases from J, the junction contained 7 bases not matched to a gene. For the CDR3, the DNA is TGCGCCAGCAGCTTGGTCCTAGCGGGGGCCGCTAGCACAGATACGCAGTATTTT. This gives the protein CASSLVLAGAASTDTQYF.

The V gene is TRBV5-1, the J gene TRBJ2-1, with a possible D match to TRBD2 (6 bases). This CDR3 is 14 amino acids long. V lost 7 bases, J lost 5 bases, and 16 bases lay in between. CDR1 is SGHRS, CDR2 YFSETQ, per germline. CDR3 in DNA: TGCGCCAGCTCCCTCGAGCGGGTTAACAATGAGCAGTTCTTC. Residues: CASSLERVNNEQFF.

The genes are TRBV7-9 and TRBJ2-5; perhaps TRBD1 as D (8 bases). The CDR3 is 18 residues long. V shed 4 bases and J shed 6 bases, with 27 bases lying between them. Germline V gene sequence: CDR1 SEHNR, CDR2 FQNEAQ (reference sequence). CDR3 DNA sequence: TGTGCCAGCAGCTCAGGGACAGGCCGCGGGGGCAACATCCAGACCCAGTACTTC. Its protein is CASSSGTGRGGNIQTQYF.

This clone was seen just once. The genes are TRBV30 and TRBJ2-5; 8 bases match TRBD1. Per germline, CDR1 GTSNPN and CDR2 SVGIG (reference sequence). The CDR3 sequence is 12 residues long. V lost 0 bases to trimming and J lost 7 bases; unmatched junction nucleotides: 1. The CDR3 DNA sequence: TGTGCCTGGAGTGTACAGGGGGGGACCCAGTACTTC. Protein sequence: CAWSVQGGTQYF.

This chain uses TRBV6-5 with TRBJ1-5; tentative D call: TRBD1 (5 bases). This CDR3 has 13 amino acids. Trimming took 5 bases from V and 4 from J, leaving 9 bases between them. Germline V gene lookup returns CDR1 MNHEY and CDR2 SVGAGI. The CDR3 region has the DNA TGTGCCAGCAGTCGGGGGGGGAATCAGCCCCAGCATTTT. This sequence encodes CASSRGGNQPQHF.

This chain uses TRBV30 with TRBJ1-5, with a weak D call TRBD1 (6 bases). Germline lookup yields CDR1 GTSNPN and CDR2 SVGIG (reference sequence). This CDR3 region has 15 residues. V lost 0 bases and J lost 6, with 15 bases in between. CDR3 protein: CAWSVSQGLGQPQHF. CDR3 nucleotides: TGTGCCTGGAGTGTTAGTCAGGGGCTCGGTCAGCCCCAGCATTTT.

This sequence joins TRBV6-1 and TRBJ1-5; 7 bases align to TRBD1. V was pared by 10 bases and J by 3 bases, with 9 bases of the junction left unmatched. Germline assignment: CDR1 MNHNS and CDR2 SASEGT. The CDR3 covers 14 residues. CDR3 nucleotides: TGTGCCATACAACAGGGGTCTTACAATCAGCCCCAGCATTTT. Translation: CAIQQGSYNQPQHF.

This clone turned up a few times. The J gene is TRBJ2-1, the V gene TRBV29-1; the match to TRBD2 covers 14 bases. This CDR3 comprises 13 residues. Unmatched junction bases numbered 4, after V lost 6 bases and J lost 9 bases. Germline V gene data show CDR1 as SQVTM and CDR2 as ANQGSEA. CDR3 bases: TGCAGCGTGACTAGCGGGGGGGCGGCTGAGCAGTTCTTC. It specifies CSVTSGGAAEQFF.